Listed below are T cell receptor beta chains from one sample, sequenced in a study of cytotoxic CD8 clonotypes in ibrutinib-treated CLL. Assay used: immunoSEQ multiplex PCR; TCRdb lists only in-frame clones, some missing. The repertoire holds under 300,000 clones, with approximately 76% as singletons. Sequencing used PBMCs, obtained at disease progression, from a patient treated with ibrutinib. These receptor sequences come from a human donor with chronic lymphocytic leukemia. Each CDR3 is given with its conserved first and last residue. A D gene is named only where the DNA matches it firmly. Not all rows give a size; the values are once, few, many and, for expanded clones, a class.

CDR3nt,CDR3aa,j_gene,v_gene,abundance,len,d_gene
TGCAGCGTGGACAGGGGTGGGCATGGCTACACCTTC,CSVDRGGHGYTF,TRBJ1-2,TRBV29-1,few,12,TRBD1
TGCGCCAGCAGCCACCCCGCCTGGAACACCGGGGAGCTGTTTTTT,CASSHPAWNTGELFF,TRBJ2-2,TRBV4-1,.,15,.
TGTGCCAGTAGTATGGAACTACCTACGAAGAACACTGAAGCTTTCTTT,CASSMELPTKNTEAFF,TRBJ1-1,TRBV19,.,16,.
TGTGCCAGCAGCGTTGGGAGCAATCAGCCCCAGCATTTT,CASSVGSNQPQHF,TRBJ1-5,TRBV9,few,13,.
TGTGCCAGCAGCCCCCACGGCCTAGATGGGGGAGAGACCCAGTACTTC,CASSPHGLDGGETQYF,TRBJ2-5,TRBV7-9,.,16,.
TGTGCCAGCTCACTCCGACAGGGGGAAATTGATGGCTACACCTTC,CASSLRQGEIDGYTF,TRBJ1-2,TRBV18,.,15,TRBD1
TGTGCCAGCAGCTTCACAGGAGGGTACGAGCAGTACTTC,CASSFTGGYEQYF,TRBJ2-7,TRBV5-5,.,13,.
TGTGCCAGCAGCTCCGACCGAGGACAGCGGACTGAAGCTTTCTTT,CASSSDRGQRTEAFF,TRBJ1-1,TRBV11-3,.,15,.
TGTGCCACCAGTGAAGCGGGGGCGACAGATACGCAGTATTTT,CATSEAGATDTQYF,TRBJ2-3,TRBV10-3,.,14,TRBD2
TGTGCCAGCAGTGCTATAGCGGGAGGGCCCGCAGATACGCAGTATTTT,CASSAIAGGPADTQYF,TRBJ2-3,TRBV6-1,.,16,TRBD2
TGTGCCAGCAGTTACTCATGGGGTAACTCACCCCTCCACTTT,CASSYSWGNSPLHF,TRBJ1-6,TRBV6-5,once,14,.
TGTGCCAGCAGCCCAGGGCCGGAAGAGACCCAGTACTTC,CASSPGPEETQYF,TRBJ2-5,TRBV5-4,.,13,.
TGCGCCAGCAGCTTGGTTGACCCAGAGACCCAGTACTTC,CASSLVDPETQYF,TRBJ2-5,TRBV5-1,.,13,.
TGCGCCAGCAGGAGACTAAAAGCGGCCAAAAACATTCAGTACTTC,CASRRLKAAKNIQYF,TRBJ2-4,TRBV23-1,.,15,.
TGTGCCAGCAGCTCGCCGGGACAGGGGCTCGGGTGGGACACCGGGGAGCTGTTTTTT,CASSSPGQGLGWDTGELFF,TRBJ2-2,TRBV7-8,.,19,TRBD1
TGTGCTAGTGGTTTGCTGGTAGGGTGGAGCAATCAGCCCCAGCATTTT,CASGLLVGWSNQPQHF,TRBJ1-5,TRBV12-5,.,16,.
TGTGCCAGCAGCGTAACTAGCGGGAGAGGGTATGAGCAGTTCTTC,CASSVTSGRGYEQFF,TRBJ2-1,TRBV9,.,15,TRBD2
TGTGCCAGCAGCTTAGTTCGCCCCGGGACAGGGGGAGGCTACACCTTC,CASSLVRPGTGGGYTF,TRBJ1-2,TRBV7-9,few,16,TRBD1
TGTGCCAGTAGTTCTGGACAGGGGCCTAATTCACCCCTCCACTTT,CASSSGQGPNSPLHF,TRBJ1-6,TRBV19,few,15,TRBD1
TGCGCCAGCAGCCAAGATAAATGGCAGAACACCGGGGAGCTGTTTTTT,CASSQDKWQNTGELFF,TRBJ2-2,TRBV4-1,.,16,.
TGCGCCAGCAGCCAGGGATTGGAACGGAACCCCTACGAGCAGTACTTC,CASSQGLERNPYEQYF,TRBJ2-7,TRBV4-1,.,16,.
TGCGCCAGCAGCCAAACAGATGGTCTGAATTCACCCCTCCACTTT,CASSQTDGLNSPLHF,TRBJ1-6,TRBV4-3,.,15,.
TGCGCCAGCAGCCAAGTATGGACTAGCGGGAGAGATACGCAGTATTTT,CASSQVWTSGRDTQYF,TRBJ2-3,TRBV4-1,few,16,TRBD2
TGCGCCAGCAGCCAACTACAGGGTTTTGCCTTTGACGAGCAGTACTTC,CASSQLQGFAFDEQYF,TRBJ2-7,TRBV4-3,once,16,.
TGTGCCAGCAGCCAGATTGCGCGGACCACCTACGAGCAGTACTTC,CASSQIARTTYEQYF,TRBJ2-7,TRBV7-2,.,15,.
TGTGCCAGCAGCAGGGGGACAGGGCTCTACGAGCAGTACTTC,CASSRGTGLYEQYF,TRBJ2-7,TRBV11-2,.,14,TRBD1
TGTGCCAGCAGCTTAGCGGGGATCGGGGAGCTGTTTTTT,CASSLAGIGELFF,TRBJ2-2,TRBV11-2,.,13,.
TGTGCCAGCAGCTTGCAGTTTTTAGCCAAAAACATTCAGTACTTC,CASSLQFLAKNIQYF,TRBJ2-4,TRBV5-8,.,15,.
TGTGCCAGCAGTGAGCAGCGGCCCCAAGAGACCCAGTACTTC,CASSEQRPQETQYF,TRBJ2-5,TRBV6-1,few,14,.
TGTGCCAGCAGTTTTATGACAGGGTGGAGCAATCAGCCCCAGCATTTT,CASSFMTGWSNQPQHF,TRBJ1-5,TRBV28,.,16,TRBD1
TGTGCCAGCAGCCTCGAGGGCCGCCAGGCTACCTGGGAGACCCAGTACTTC,CASSLEGRQATWETQYF,TRBJ2-5,TRBV11-2,.,17,.
TGTGCCAGCTCCCCCACTAGGCCAGATACGCAGTATTTT,CASSPTRPDTQYF,TRBJ2-3,TRBV18,once,13,.
TGTGCCAGCAGCTTAGGTGGGCCGAGCTCCTACAATGAGCAGTTCTTC,CASSLGGPSSYNEQFF,TRBJ2-1,TRBV5-4,.,16,.
TGTGCCAGCAGTTTATGGGGTGGAGAGACCCAGTACTTC,CASSLWGGETQYF,TRBJ2-5,TRBV27,.,13,.
TGTGCCATCAGTGCTCCAGGGCCCGGAAACACCATATATTTT,CAISAPGPGNTIYF,TRBJ1-3,TRBV10-3,.,14,.
TGTGCCAGCAGCTTAAACACCGGGGAGCTGTTTTTT,CASSLNTGELFF,TRBJ2-2,TRBV7-6,.,12,.